This TCR beta chain came from a study of T cells in Graves' hyperthyroidism and ophthalmopathy. Germline-derived CDR1 and CDR2 are MNHEY and SMNVEV (reference sequence). The CDR3 loop spans 12 amino acids. V lost 6 bases, J lost 8 bases, and 8 bases lay in between. RNA transcripts provided the source from which TCR beta CDR3 regions were amplified. The study used the HTBI primer set for a first-round RT-PCR of the TCR CDR3. TCRdb reanalysed the multiplex PCR reads using MiXCR and keeps one entry per CDR3 protein. The repertoire has fewer than 900,000 distinct CDR3 sequences, roughly a sixth of them found once; the top ten carry roughly a sixth.

V usage is TRBV27 and J usage is TRBJ1-6; D is ambiguous. The sequenced material came from blood. The sequence was collected from a woman aged 45-60 years with Graves' hyperthyroidism that later progressed to Graves' ophthalmopathy. The CDR3: CASRGLDSPLHF. Written as DNA, the CDR3 is TGTGCCAGCAGAGGACTAGATTCACCCCTCCACTTT.